This entry concerns a single T cell receptor beta chain. The source of the sample is a study of blood T cell repertoires in COVID-19. Study as a whole: Sites across the United States, Italy and Spain contributed samples from acute and convalescent COVID-19.

Participant-given clinical history determined each cohort assignment. The protocol was immunoSEQ multiplex PCR, while the TCRdb copy is restricted to in-frame clones and leaves out a portion. Of approximately 470,000 clones in the sample, around 90% are singletons; the top ten hold 0.7%. The CDR3 extends over 14 amino acids. The V segment lost 4 bases and the J segment 5 bases; nucleotides outside the gene matches: 8. V and J are TRBV23-1 and TRBJ2-7; 7 bases map to TRBD1. TRBV23-1 is identified as an open reading frame with a role that is uncertain. This receptor was identified in a woman between 18 and 29 years old who had recovered from COVID-19. Sequencing was carried out using PBMCs or T cells enriched from blood (not recorded which). The CDR3 is CASSLQTGRNEQYF. The CDR3 bases are TGCGCCAGCAGTCTACAGACAGGGCGGAACGAGCAGTACTTC.